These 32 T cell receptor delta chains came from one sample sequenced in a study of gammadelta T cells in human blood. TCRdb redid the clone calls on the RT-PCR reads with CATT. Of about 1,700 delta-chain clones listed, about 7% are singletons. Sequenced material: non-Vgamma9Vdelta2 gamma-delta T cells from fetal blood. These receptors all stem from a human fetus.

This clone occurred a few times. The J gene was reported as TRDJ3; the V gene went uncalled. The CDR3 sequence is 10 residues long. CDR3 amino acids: CSGDTRQMFF. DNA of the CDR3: TGCTCCGGGGACACCCGACAGATGTTTTTC.

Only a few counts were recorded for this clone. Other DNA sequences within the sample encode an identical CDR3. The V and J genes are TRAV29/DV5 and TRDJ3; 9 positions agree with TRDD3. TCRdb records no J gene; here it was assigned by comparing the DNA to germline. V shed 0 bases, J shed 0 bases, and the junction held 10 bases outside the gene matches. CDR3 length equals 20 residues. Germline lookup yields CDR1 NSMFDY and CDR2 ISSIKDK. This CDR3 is CAASVWYWGTSSWDTRQMFF. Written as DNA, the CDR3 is TGTGCAGCAAGCGTCTGGTACTGGGGGACGAGCTCCTGGGACACCCGACAGATGTTTTTC.

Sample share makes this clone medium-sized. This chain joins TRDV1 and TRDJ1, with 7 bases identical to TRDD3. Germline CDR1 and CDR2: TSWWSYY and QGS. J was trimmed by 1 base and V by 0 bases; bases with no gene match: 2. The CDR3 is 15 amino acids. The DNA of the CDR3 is TGTGCTCTTGGGGAACTGGGGGATCTCACCGATAAACTCATCTTT. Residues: CALGELGDLTDKLIF.

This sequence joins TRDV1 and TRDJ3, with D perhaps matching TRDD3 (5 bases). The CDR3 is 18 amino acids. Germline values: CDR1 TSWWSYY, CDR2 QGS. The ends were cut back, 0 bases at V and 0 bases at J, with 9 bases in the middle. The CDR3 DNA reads TGTGCTCTTGGGGAACTGGGGGGTATCTCCTGGGACACCCGACAGATGTTTTTC. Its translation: CALGELGGISWDTRQMFF.

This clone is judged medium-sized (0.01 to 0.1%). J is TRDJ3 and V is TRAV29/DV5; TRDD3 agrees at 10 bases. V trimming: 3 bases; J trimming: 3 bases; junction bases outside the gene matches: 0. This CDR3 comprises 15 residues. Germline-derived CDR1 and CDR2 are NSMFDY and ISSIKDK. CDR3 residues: CAATGGYWDTRQMFF. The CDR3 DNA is TGTGCAGCAACTGGGGGATACTGGGACACCCGACAGATGTTTTTC.

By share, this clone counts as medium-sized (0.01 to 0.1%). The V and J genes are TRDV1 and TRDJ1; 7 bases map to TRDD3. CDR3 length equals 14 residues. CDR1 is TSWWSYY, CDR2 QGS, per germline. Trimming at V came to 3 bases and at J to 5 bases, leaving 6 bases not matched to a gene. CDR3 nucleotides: TGTGCTCTTGGGGACTGGGGGTCCCCTGATAAACTCATCTTT. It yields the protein CALGDWGSPDKLIF.

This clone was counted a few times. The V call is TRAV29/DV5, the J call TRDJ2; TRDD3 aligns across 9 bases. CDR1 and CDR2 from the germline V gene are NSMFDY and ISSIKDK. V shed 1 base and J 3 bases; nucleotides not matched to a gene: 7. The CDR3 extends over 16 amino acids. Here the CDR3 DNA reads TGTGCAGCAAGCCTTCTGGGGATACGCGTGACAGCACAACTCTTCTTT. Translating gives CAASLLGIRVTAQLFF.

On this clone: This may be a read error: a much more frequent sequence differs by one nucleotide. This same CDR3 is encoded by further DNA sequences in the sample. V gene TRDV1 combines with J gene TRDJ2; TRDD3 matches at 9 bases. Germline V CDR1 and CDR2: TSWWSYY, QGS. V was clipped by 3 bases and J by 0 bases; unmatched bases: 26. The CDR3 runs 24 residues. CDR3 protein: CALGDQTGNFLRGYAYTLTAQLFF. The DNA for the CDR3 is TGTGCTCTTGGGGACCAGACAGGGAACTTCCTAAGGGGATACGCATACACTTTGACAGCACAACTCTTCTTT.

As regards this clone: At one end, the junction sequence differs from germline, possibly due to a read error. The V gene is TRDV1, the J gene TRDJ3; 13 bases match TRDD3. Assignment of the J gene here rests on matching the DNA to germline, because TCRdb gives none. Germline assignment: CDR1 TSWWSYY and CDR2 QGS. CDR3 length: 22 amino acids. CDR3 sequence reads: CARGERPSVLGDTSWDTRQMFF. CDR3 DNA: TGTGCTCGTGGGGAGCGGCCTTCTGTACTGGGGGATACGTCCTGGGACACCCGACAGATGTTTTTC.

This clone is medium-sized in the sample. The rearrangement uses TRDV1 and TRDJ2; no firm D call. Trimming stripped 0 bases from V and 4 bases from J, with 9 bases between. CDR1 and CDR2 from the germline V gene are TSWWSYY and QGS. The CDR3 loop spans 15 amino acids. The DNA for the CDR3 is TGTGCTCTTGGGGAACTCTGGCGGCCGACAGCACAACTCTTCTTT. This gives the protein CALGELWRPTAQLFF.

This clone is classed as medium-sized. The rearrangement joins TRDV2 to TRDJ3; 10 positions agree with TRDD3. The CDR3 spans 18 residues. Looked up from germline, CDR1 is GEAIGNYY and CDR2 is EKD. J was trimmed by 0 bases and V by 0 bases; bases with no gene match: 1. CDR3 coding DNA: TGTGCCTGTGACACCTGGGGGATACCCTCCTGGGACACCCGACAGATGTTTTTC. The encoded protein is CACDTWGIPSWDTRQMFF.

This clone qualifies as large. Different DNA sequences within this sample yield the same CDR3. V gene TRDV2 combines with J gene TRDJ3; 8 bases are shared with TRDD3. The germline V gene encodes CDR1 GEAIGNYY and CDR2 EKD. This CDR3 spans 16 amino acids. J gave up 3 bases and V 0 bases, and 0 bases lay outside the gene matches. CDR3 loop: CACDTGGYWDTRQMFF. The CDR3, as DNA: TGTGCCTGTGACACCGGGGGATACTGGGACACCCGACAGATGTTTTTC.

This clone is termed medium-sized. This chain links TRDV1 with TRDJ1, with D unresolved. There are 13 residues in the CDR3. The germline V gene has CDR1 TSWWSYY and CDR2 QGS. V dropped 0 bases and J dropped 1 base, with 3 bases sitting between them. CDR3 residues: CALGELGTDKLIF. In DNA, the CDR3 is TGTGCTCTTGGGGAACTGGGCACCGATAAACTCATCTTT.

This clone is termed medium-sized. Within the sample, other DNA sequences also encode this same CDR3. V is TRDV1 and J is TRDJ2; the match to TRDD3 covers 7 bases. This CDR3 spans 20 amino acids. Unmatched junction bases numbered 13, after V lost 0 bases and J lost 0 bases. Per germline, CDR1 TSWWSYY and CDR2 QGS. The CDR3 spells CALGELFLVLGTPLTAQLFF. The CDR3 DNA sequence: TGTGCTCTTGGGGAACTATTCCTTGTACTGGGGACCCCTTTGACAGCACAACTCTTCTTT.

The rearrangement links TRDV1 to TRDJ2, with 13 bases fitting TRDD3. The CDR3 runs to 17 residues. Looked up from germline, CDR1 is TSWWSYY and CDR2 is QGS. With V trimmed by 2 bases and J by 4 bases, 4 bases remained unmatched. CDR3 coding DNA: TGTGCTCTTGGGGAAACTGGGGGATACGAGAAGACAGCACAACTCTTCTTT. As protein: CALGETGGYEKTAQLFF.

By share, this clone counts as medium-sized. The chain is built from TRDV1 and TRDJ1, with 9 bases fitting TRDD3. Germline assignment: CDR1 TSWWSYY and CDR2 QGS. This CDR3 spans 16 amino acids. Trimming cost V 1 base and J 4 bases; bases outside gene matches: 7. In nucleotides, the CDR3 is TGTGCTCTTGGGGAACCTTACTGGGGGAGTTACGATAAACTCATCTTT. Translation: CALGEPYWGSYDKLIF.

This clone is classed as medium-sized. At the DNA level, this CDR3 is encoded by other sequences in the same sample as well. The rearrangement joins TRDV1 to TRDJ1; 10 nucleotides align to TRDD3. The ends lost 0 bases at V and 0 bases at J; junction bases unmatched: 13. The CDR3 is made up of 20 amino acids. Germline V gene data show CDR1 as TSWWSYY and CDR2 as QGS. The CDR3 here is CALGELWGIDSLTHTDKLIF. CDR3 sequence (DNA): TGTGCTCTTGGGGAACTCTGGGGGATAGATTCCCTTACTCACACCGATAAACTCATCTTT.

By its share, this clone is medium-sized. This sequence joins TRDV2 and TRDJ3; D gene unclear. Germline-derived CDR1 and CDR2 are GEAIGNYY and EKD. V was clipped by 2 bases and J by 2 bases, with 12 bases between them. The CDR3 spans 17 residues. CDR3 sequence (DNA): TGTGCCTGTGACAAGAGGAGGGGTGCCTGGGACACCCGACAGATGTTTTTC. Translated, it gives CACDKRRGAWDTRQMFF.

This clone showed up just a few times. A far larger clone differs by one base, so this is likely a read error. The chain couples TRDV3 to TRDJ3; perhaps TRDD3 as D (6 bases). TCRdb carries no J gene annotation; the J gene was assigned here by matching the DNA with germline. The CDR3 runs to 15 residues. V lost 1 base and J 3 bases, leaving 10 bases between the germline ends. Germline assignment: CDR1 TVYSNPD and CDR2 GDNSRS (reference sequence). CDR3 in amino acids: CAFTVGYWDTRQMFF. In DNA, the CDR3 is TGTGCCTTTACTGTGGGATACTGGGACACCCGACAGATGTTTTTC.

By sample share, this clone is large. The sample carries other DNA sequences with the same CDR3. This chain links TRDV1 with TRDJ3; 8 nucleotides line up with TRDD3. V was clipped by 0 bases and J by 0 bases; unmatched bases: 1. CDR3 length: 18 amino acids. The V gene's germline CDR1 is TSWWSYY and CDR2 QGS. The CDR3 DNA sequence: TGTGCTCTTGGGGAACTGGGGGATAGCTCCTGGGACACCCGACAGATGTTTTTC. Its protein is CALGELGDSSWDTRQMFF.

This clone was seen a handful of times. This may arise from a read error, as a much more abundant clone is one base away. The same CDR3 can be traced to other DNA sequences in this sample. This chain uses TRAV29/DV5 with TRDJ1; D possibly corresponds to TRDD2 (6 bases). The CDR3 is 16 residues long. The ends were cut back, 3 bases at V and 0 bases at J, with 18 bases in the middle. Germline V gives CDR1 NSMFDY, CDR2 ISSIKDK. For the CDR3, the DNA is TGTGCAGCAACTCTTCCTGCTCGGGGGTACACCGATAAACTCATCTTT. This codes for CAATLPARGYTDKLIF.

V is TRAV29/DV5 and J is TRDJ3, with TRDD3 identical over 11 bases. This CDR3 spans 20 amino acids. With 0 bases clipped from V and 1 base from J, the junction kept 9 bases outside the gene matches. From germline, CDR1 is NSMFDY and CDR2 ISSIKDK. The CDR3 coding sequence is TGTGCAGCAAGCGCGCTGGGGGATACAGTAGGATCCTGGGACACCCGACAGATGTTTTTC. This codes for CAASALGDTVGSWDTRQMFF.

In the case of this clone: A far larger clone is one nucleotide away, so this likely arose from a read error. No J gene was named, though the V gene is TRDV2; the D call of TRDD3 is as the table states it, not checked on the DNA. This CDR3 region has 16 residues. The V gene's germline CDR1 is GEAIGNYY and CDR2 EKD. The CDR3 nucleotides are TGTGCCTGTGACACTGGGGGATCCTGGGACACCCGACAAATGTTTTTC. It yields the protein CACDTGGSWDTRQMFF.

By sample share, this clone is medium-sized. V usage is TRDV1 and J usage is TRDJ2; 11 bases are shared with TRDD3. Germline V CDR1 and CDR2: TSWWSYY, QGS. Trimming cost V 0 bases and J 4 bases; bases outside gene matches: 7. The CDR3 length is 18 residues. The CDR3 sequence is CALGELYWGIKKTAQLFF. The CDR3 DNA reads TGTGCTCTTGGGGAACTGTACTGGGGGATAAAAAAGACAGCACAACTCTTCTTT.

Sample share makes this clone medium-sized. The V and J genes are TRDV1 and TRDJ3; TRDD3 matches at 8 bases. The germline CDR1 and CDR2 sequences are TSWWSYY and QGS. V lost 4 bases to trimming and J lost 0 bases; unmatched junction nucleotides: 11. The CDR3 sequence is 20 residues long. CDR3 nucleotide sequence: TGTGCTCTTGGGGCTTTAGGGACTGGGGGTTACTCCTGGGACACCCGACAGATGTTTTTC. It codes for CALGALGTGGYSWDTRQMFF.

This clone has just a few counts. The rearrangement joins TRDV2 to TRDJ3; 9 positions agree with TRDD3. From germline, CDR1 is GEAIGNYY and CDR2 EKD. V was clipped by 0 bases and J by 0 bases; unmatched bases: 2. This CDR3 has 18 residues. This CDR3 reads CACDTYWGSSWDTRQMFF. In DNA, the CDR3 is TGTGCCTGTGACACCTACTGGGGGAGCTCCTGGGACACCCGACAGATGTTTTTC.

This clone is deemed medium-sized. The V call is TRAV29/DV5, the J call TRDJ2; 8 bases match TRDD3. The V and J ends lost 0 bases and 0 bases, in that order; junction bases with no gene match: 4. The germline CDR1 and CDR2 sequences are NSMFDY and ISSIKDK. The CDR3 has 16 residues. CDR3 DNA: TGTGCAGCAAGCGGGGGATACCCAGCTTTGACAGCACAACTCTTCTTT. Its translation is CAASGGYPALTAQLFF.

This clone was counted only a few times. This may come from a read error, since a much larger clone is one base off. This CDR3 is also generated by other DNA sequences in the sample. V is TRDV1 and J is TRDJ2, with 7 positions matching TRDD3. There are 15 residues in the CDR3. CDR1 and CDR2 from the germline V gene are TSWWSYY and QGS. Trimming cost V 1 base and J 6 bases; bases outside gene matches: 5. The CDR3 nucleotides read TGTGCTCTTGGGGAACGGGGGATCCGCGCAGCACAACTCTTCTTT. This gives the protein CALGERGIRAAQLFF.

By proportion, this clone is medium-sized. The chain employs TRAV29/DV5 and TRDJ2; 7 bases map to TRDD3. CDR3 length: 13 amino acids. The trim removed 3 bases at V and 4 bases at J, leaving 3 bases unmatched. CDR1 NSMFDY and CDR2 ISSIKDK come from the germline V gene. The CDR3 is CAAKYWGTAQLFF. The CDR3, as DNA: TGTGCAGCAAAATACTGGGGGACAGCACAACTCTTCTTT. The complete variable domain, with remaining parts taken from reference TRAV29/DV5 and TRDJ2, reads DQQVKQNSPSLSVQEGRISILNCDYTNSMFDYFLWYKKYPAEGPTFLISISSIKDKNEDGRFTVFLNKSAKHLSLHIVPSQPGDSAVYFCAAKYWGTAQLFFGKGTQLIVEP.

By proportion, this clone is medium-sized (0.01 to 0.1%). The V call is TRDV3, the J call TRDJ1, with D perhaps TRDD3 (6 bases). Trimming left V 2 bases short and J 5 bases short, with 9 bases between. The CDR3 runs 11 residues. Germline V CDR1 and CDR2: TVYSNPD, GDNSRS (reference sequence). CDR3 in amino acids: CAFFGDDKLIF. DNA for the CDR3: TGTGCCTTTTTCGGGGATGATAAACTCATCTTT.

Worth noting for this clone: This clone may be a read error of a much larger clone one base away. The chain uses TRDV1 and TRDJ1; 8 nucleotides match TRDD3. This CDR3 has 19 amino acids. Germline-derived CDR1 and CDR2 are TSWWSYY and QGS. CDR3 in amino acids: CALGEGSTFWGTYTGKLIF. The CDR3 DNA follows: TGTGCTCTTGGGGAAGGGTCTACGTTCTGGGGGACTTACACCGGTAAACTCATCTTT.

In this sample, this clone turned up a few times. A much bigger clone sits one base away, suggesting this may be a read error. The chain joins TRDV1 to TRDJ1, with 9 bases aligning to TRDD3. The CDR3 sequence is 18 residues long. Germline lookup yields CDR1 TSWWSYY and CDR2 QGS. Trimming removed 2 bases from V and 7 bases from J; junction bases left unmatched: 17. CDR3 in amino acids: CALGESPPLRGYGVKLIF. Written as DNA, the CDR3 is TGTGCTCTTGGGGAAAGTCCCCCCCTTCGGGGATACGGTGTTAAACTCATCTTT.